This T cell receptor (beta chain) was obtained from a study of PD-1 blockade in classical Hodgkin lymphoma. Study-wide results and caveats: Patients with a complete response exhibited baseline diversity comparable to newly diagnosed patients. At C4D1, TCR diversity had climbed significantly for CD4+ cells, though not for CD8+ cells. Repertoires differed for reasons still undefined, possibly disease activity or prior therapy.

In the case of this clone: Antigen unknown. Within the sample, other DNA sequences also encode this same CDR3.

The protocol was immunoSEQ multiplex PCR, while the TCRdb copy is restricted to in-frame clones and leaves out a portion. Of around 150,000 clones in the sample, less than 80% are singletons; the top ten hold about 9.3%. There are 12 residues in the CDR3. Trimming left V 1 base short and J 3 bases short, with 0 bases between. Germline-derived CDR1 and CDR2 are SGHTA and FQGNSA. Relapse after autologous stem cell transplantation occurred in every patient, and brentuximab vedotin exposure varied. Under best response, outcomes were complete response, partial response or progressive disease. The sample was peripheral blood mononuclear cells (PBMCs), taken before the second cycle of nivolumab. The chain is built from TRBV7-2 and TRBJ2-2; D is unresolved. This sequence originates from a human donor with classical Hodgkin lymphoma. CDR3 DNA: TGTGCCAGCAGCTTAGACACCGGGGAGCTGTTTTTT. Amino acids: CASSLDTGELFF.